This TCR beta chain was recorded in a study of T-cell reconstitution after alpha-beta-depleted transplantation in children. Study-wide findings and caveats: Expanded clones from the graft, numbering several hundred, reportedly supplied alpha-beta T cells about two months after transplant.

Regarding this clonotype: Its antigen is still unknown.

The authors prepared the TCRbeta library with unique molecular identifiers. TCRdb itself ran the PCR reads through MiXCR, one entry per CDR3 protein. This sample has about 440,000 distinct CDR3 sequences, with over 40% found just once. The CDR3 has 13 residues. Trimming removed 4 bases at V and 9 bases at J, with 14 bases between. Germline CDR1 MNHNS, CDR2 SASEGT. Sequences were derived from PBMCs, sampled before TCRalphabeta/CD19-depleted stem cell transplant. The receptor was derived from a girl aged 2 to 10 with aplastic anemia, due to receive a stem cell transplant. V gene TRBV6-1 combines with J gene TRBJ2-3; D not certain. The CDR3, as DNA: TGTGCCAGCAGTGCCCTCCCCCTCGGAACGCAGTATTTT. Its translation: CASSALPLGTQYF.